This record looks at one T cell receptor (beta chain) sequence and its context. No cognate antigen has been identified for it. No qualities accompany the bases; no much larger clone lies one base away. This entry belongs to a study of OX40 agonist ivuxolimab in advanced cancers. Concerning the study at large: Ivuxolimab, which targeted the costimulatory receptor OX40 (CD134), was an agonistic, fully human IgG2 monoclonal antibody. Intravenous ivuxolimab was administered to patients every 2 weeks at six dose levels: 0.01, 0.1, 0.3, 1.5, 3 and 10 mg/kg. Of the roughly 52 dose-escalation patients, hepatocellular carcinoma was present in around 19, melanoma in some 15, renal cell carcinoma in 9 and head and neck cancer in 9. In the dose-escalation cohort, 65% to 85% of patients were male, and the mean age was approximately 60 years with a range of roughly 20 to 80. Prior anti-PD-1, anti-PD-L1 or anti-CTLA-4 therapy was permitted, and 35% to 40% of dose-escalation patients had received checkpoint inhibitors. Partial responses were achieved by three dose-escalation patients, of whom one had hepatocellular carcinoma and two had cutaneous melanoma. Peripheral TCRbeta sequencing aimed to test whether ivuxolimab altered TCR sequence diversity and caused clonal T-cell expansion. The paper describes the monotherapy dose-escalation part (N ≈ 51 patients) of the phase I trial of ivuxolimab. Points the paper makes about the study in general: In partial responders in the 0.1-3.0 mg/kg groups, normalized peripheral clonal expansion was found to be among the lowest, especially among CD8+ T cells. On average, CD8+ T cells showed more expanded clones than CD4+ T cells after ivuxolimab. Low levels of normalized T-cell clonal expansion were also shown by some nonresponding patients. Clonal expansion of both CD4+ and CD8+ blood T cells was observed from baseline to week 6 at doses 0.1 to 3.0 mg/kg. Which antigens the clonally expanded peripheral T cells were specific for was not determined.

Genomic DNA was extracted from sorted cells for sequencing of the TCRbeta CDR3 region. The immunoSEQ Assay was used to sequence the TCRbeta CDR3 regions. In its TCRdb copy, this immuneACCESS table keeps in-frame sequences only and misses some clones. Where compared with another copy, unresolved V genes explain less than half of these, and the others have no known cause. A total of 70,000 or so clones appear in this sample, roughly 90% of them only once. Clones ranked in the top ten supply about 1.3% of the sample. V sheds 6 bases and J sheds 6 bases, leaving 18 bases between their ends. Reading from cysteine to phenylalanine, the CDR3 counts 16 amino acids. Only CDR3 DNA remains: 48 bases, in frame from the first base. CDR1 SGHVS and CDR2 FQNEAQ were looked up in the germline V gene. Patients with autoimmune disease history or receiving systemic immunosuppression were excluded from the trial. Peripheral blood for TCR sequencing was collected from all dose cohorts at baseline, on cycle 4 day 1, and on cycle 7 day 1. The samples were drawn from a first-in-human, open-label, multicenter phase I dose-escalation trial of ivuxolimab. Adults with locally advanced or metastatic melanoma, renal cell carcinoma, hepatocellular carcinoma or head and neck squamous cell carcinoma were enrolled in the trial. Before TCR sequencing, CD4+ and CD8+ T cells were separately sorted from peripheral blood.

Sequencing was performed on CD4+ or CD8+ T cells sorted from blood, taken in a trial of the OX40 agonist ivuxolimab. The V gene is TRBV7-8 and the J gene is TRBJ1-6, with the D gene call left open. The clonotype originates from an adult with an advanced solid tumor such as melanoma, head and neck, liver or kidney cancer. The CDR3 region has the sequence CASSKGEAGLNSPLHF. The nucleotides are TGTGCCAGCAGTAAGGGAGAGGCAGGCCTTAATTCACCCCTCCACTTT. Reference TRBV7-8 and TRBJ1-6 proteins supply the regions before and after the CDR3; the full variable domain is: GAGVSQSPRYKVAKRGQDVALRCDPISGHVSLFWYQQALGQGPEFLTYFQNEAQLDKSGLPSDRFFAERPEGSVSTLKIQRTQQEDSAVYLCASSKGEAGLNSPLHFGNGTRLTVT.